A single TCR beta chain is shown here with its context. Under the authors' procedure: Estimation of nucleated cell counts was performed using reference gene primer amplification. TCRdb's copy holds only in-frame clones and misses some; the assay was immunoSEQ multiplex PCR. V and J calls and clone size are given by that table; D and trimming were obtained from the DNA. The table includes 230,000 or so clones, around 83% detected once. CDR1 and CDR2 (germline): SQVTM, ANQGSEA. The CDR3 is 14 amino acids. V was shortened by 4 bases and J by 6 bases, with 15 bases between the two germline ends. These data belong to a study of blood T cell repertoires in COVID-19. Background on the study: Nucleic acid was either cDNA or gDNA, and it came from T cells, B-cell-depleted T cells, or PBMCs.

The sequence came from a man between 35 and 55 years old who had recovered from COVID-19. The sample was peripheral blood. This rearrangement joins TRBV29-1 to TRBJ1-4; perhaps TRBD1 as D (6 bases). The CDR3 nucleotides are TGCAGCGTTGCCCGGGACACCGGGGATGAAAAACTGTTTTTT. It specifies CSVARDTGDEKLFF.